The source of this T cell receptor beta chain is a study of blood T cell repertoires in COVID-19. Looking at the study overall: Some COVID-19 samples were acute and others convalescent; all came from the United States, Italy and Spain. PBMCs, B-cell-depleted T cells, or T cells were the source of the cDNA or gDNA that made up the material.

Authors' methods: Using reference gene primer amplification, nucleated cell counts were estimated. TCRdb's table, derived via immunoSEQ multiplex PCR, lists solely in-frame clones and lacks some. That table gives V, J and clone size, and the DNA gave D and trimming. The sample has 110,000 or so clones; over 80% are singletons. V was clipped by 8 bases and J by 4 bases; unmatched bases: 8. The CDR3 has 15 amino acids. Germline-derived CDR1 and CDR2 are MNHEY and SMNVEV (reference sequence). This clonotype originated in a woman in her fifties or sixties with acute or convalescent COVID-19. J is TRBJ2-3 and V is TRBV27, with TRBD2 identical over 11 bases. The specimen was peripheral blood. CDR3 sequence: CASRVLAGVSDTQYF. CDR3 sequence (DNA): TGTGCCAGCCGGGTACTAGCGGGAGTATCAGATACGCAGTATTTT.